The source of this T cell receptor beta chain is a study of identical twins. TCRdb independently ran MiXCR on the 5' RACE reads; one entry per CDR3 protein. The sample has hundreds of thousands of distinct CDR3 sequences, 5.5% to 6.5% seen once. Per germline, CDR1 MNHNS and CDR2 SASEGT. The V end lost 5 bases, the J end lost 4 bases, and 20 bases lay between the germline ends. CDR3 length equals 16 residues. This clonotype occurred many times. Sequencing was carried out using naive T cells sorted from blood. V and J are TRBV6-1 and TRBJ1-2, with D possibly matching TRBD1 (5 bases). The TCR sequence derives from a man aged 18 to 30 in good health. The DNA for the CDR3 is TGTGCCAGCAGTCTATCCGGAGGGGTCTCGAGCTATGGCTACACCTTC. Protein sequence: CASSLSGGVSSYGYTF.